Presented here are 18 T cell receptor beta chains from one specimen sequenced in a study of T cells in Graves' hyperthyroidism and ophthalmopathy. Authors of the study amplified TCR beta CDR3 regions from RNA transcripts. HTBI primers were used for first-round RT-PCR of the TCR CDR3. One entry per CDR3 protein, called by TCRdb with MiXCR from the multiplex PCR reads. This table has 400,000 to 600,000 distinct CDR3 sequences, 15% to 20% appearing once. The material sequenced was blood. The receptors derive from a woman aged 25 to 39 with Graves' ophthalmopathy.

This clonotype was detected many times. The CDR3 is CASSLEGGLYEQYF. The CDR3 nucleotides are TGCGCCAGCAGCTTGGAGGGCGGACTCTACGAGCAGTACTTC. V usage is TRBV5-1 and J usage is TRBJ2-7; D is perhaps TRBD2 (5 bases). The CDR3 contains 14 residues. The germline CDR1 and CDR2 sequences are SGHRS and YFSETQ. V gave up 0 bases and J gave up 3 bases, with 10 bases separating them.

This clonotype was observed at least ten times. The chain recombines TRBV2 with TRBJ2-3; 8 positions match TRBD2. Per germline, CDR1 SNHLY and CDR2 FYNNEI. V lost 5 bases, J lost 6 bases, and 4 bases stayed unmatched. This CDR3 is 13 amino acids long. This CDR3 is CASSSGRRDTQYF. DNA of the CDR3: TGTGCCAGCAGTAGCGGGAGAAGGGATACGCAGTATTTT. The complete variable domain, with remaining parts taken from reference TRBV2 and TRBJ2-3, reads EPEVTQTPSHQVTQMGQEVILRCVPISNHLYFYWYRQILGQKVEFLVSFYNNEISEKSEIFDDQFSVERPDGSNFTLKIRSTKLEDSAMYFCASSSGRRDTQYFGPGTRLTVL.

The rearrangement joins TRBV6-1 to TRBJ1-1; 8 bases map to TRBD1. J lost 10 bases, V lost 6 bases, and 7 bases had no gene match. The CDR3 has 12 amino acids. Germline values: CDR1 MNHNS, CDR2 SASEGT. CDR3 amino acids: CASRWLTGVAFF. The CDR3 nucleotides read TGTGCCAGCAGGTGGTTGACAGGGGTAGCTTTCTTT.

This clonotype was picked up one time. CDR3: CASSSLGQGEYEQYF. CDR3 DNA: TGTGCCAGCAGCTCCCTCGGACAGGGAGAATACGAGCAGTACTTC. The chain has TRBV7-9 and TRBJ2-7; 8 bases map to TRBD1. CDR3 size: 15 residues. Germline V gene sequence: CDR1 SEHNR, CDR2 FQNEAQ (reference sequence). With 4 bases clipped from V and 4 bases from J, the junction kept 9 bases outside the gene matches.

This rearrangement joins TRBV28 to TRBJ2-5; 13 positions match TRBD2. The CDR3 has 18 residues. Looked up from germline, CDR1 is MDHEN and CDR2 is SYDVKM. V was clipped by 8 bases and J by 4 bases; unmatched bases: 16. CDR3 coding DNA: TGTGCCAGCGCTGGGACGTCCGGGACTAGCGGGATGGGAGAGACCCAGTACTTC. It specifies CASAGTSGTSGMGETQYF.

This clonotype has a handful of counts. This rearrangement joins TRBV19 to TRBJ2-6; D might be TRBD2 (5 bases). CDR3 length: 17 residues. V shed 5 bases and J shed 4 bases, with 18 bases lying between them. CDR1 is LNHDA, CDR2 SQIVND, per germline (reference sequence). The DNA for the CDR3 is TGTGCCAGTAGTGTAGGACTGGGAAACTCCGGGGCCAACGTCCTGACTTTC. Translation: CASSVGLGNSGANVLTF. The complete variable domain, with remaining parts taken from reference TRBV19 and TRBJ2-6, reads DGGITQSPKYLFRKEGQNVTLSCEQNLNHDAMYWYRQDPGQGLRLIYYSQIVNDFQKGDIAEGYSVSREKKESFPLTVTSAQKNPTAFYLCASSVGLGNSGANVLTFGAGSRLTVL.

The chain combines TRBV20-1 with TRBJ2-3; D call uncertain. The V gene lost 0 bases and the J gene lost 4 bases, with 11 bases spanning the gap. CDR3 length equals 14 residues. Germline-derived CDR1 and CDR2 are DFQATT and SNEGSKA (reference sequence). The CDR3 bases are TGCAGTGCTAGAGATTCGGATAACTCAGATACGCAGTATTTT. Translation gives CSARDSDNSDTQYF.

This clonotype was observed a handful of times. The chain recombines TRBV6-2 or TRBV6-3 with TRBJ2-7, with D perhaps TRBD2 (5 bases). Germline V CDR1 and CDR2: MNHEY, SVGEGT. The CDR3 covers 15 residues. V was cut by 2 bases and J by 5 bases, with 16 bases left in between. In nucleotides, the CDR3 is TGTGCCAGCAGTTACGCGGGTAGCTTATCTCACGAGCAGTACTTC. Protein product: CASSYAGSLSHEQYF.

This clonotype was detected many times. V gene TRBV3-1 combines with J gene TRBJ1-2, with D unclear. Germline assignment: CDR1 LGHDT and CDR2 YNNKEL (reference sequence). V lost 1 base and J 8 bases, leaving 8 bases between the germline ends. CDR3 size: 12 residues. CDR3 DNA: TGTGCCAGCAGCCAAGCGGGCAACGGCTACACCTTC. This encodes CASSQAGNGYTF.

This clonotype turned up a few times. The V and J genes are TRBV28 and TRBJ1-2; the D is unclear. V was trimmed by 3 bases and J by 0 bases, leaving 8 bases between them. The CDR3 runs 14 residues. CDR1 MDHEN and CDR2 SYDVKM come from the germline V gene. The CDR3 region is CASSFAETNYGYTF. The CDR3 coding sequence is TGTGCCAGCAGTTTCGCGGAAACTAACTATGGCTACACCTTC.

This clonotype was seen at least ten times. This chain links TRBV25-1 with TRBJ1-3, with D unclear. Germline CDR1 and CDR2: MGHDK and SYGVNS. CDR3 length: 14 residues. Trimming took 0 bases from V and 3 from J, leaving 6 bases between them. The CDR3 DNA sequence: TGTGCCAGCAGTGAATACAGTTTTGGAAACACCATATATTTT. It is translated as CASSEYSFGNTIYF.

There are many counts of this clonotype. The chain combines TRBV24-1 with TRBJ1-1, with TRBD1 matching over 9 bases. V lost 12 bases, J lost 2 bases, and 3 bases stayed unmatched. The CDR3 is 12 residues long. Looked up from germline, CDR1 is KGHDR and CDR2 is SFDVKD. CDR3 in amino acids: CAVTGGNTEAFF. The CDR3 DNA follows: TGTGCCGTCACAGGGGGCAACACTGAAGCTTTCTTT.

The rearrangement links TRBV11-2 to TRBJ2-3; 8 bases match TRBD2. From germline, CDR1 is SGHAT and CDR2 FQNNGV. The J segment lost 0 bases and the V segment lost 1 base, leaving 3 bases of the junction unmatched. The CDR3 is 16 amino acids. In nucleotides, the CDR3 is TGTGCCAGCAGCTTAGGCGGGAGGATCAGCACAGATACGCAGTATTTT. Protein: CASSLGGRISTDTQYF.

This sequence joins TRBV5-5 and TRBJ1-2; maybe TRBD1 (5 bases). The CDR3 length is 16 residues. Germline-derived CDR1 and CDR2 are SGHKS and YYEKEE (reference sequence). The V end lost 2 bases, the J end lost 2 bases, and 16 bases lay between the germline ends. DNA for the CDR3: TGTGCCAGCAGCTTTGAACCCTACAGGATCAACTATGGCTACACCTTC. Amino acid sequence: CASSFEPYRINYGYTF.

This clonotype was picked up a small number of times. This chain links TRBV6-2 or TRBV6-3 with TRBJ2-4, with unresolved D. Per the germline V gene, CDR1 is MNHEY and CDR2 is SVGEGT. The V end lost 3 bases, the J end lost 0 bases, and 12 bases lay between the germline ends. This CDR3 is built from 16 residues. CDR3 in DNA: TGTGCCAGCAGTTATCGAGCTTTAGTAGCCAAAAACATTCAGTACTTC. As protein: CASSYRALVAKNIQYF.

The rearrangement links TRBV7-2 to TRBJ2-7; D unresolved. Germline V lookup: CDR1 SGHTA, CDR2 FQGNSA. Trimming took 1 base from V and 3 from J, leaving 13 bases between them. The CDR3 is 15 amino acids. CDR3: CASSLVSGFNYEQYF. As DNA, the CDR3 is TGTGCCAGCAGCTTAGTTTCGGGTTTCAACTACGAGCAGTACTTC.

The chain joins TRBV5-1 to TRBJ1-2; D unresolved. The ends were cut back, 0 bases at V and 6 bases at J, with 6 bases in the middle. Germline V lookup: CDR1 SGHRS, CDR2 YFSETQ. The CDR3 runs 12 residues. Written as DNA, the CDR3 is TGCGCCAGCAGCTTGGAAGGACATGGCTACACCTTC. Translation: CASSLEGHGYTF.

This clonotype showed up just a few times. The chain carries TRBV12-3 or TRBV12-4 and TRBJ1-6, with unresolved D. This CDR3 region has 14 residues. V was shortened by 6 bases and J by 6 bases, with 12 bases between the two germline ends. CDR3 protein: CASREAGFNSPLHF. The CDR3 nucleotides read TGTGCCAGCAGGGAAGCCGGGTTTAATTCACCCCTCCACTTT.